One sample yielded the 8 T cell receptor beta chains listed below, sequenced in a study of Ad26.COV2.S vaccination and SARS-CoV-2 variants. Treatment of the sample: about 20 received Ad26.COV2.S at low or high dose, single or two shots; about 5 received placebo; per-sample allocation not given. Following the first vaccine or placebo injection, samples were taken on day 63. Sequencing was performed with immunoSEQ multiplex PCR; in TCRdb, only in-frame clones are kept and a portion is missing. The sample holds 240,000 or so clones, around 89% seen once. The source material was peripheral blood, sampled in a trial of Ad26.COV2.S vaccine versus placebo. The receptors stem from a person aged 18-60 years who received the Ad26.COV2.S COVID-19 vaccine or a placebo.

V usage is TRBV6-5 and J usage is TRBJ1-2; D uncertain. CDR1 is MNHEY, CDR2 SVGAGI, per germline. This CDR3 region has 14 residues. V was trimmed by 7 bases and J by 9 bases, leaving 21 bases between them. DNA for the CDR3: TGTGCCAGCACCCAAAGGGCCCAGGCCGCTCGCTACACCTTC. Amino acid sequence: CASTQRAQAARYTF.

The V gene is TRBV24-1, the J gene TRBJ2-1; weak D call: TRBD2 (7 bases). This CDR3 has 14 amino acids. V shed 6 bases and J shed 8 bases, with 16 bases lying between them. CDR1 KGHDR and CDR2 SFDVKD come from the germline V gene. CDR3 coding DNA: TGTGCCACCAGTAGGGGGGGGCCCTGGGATGAGCAGTTCTTC. As protein: CATSRGGPWDEQFF.

In its sample, this clone was seen many times. The chain uses TRBV2 and TRBJ2-7; perhaps TRBD1 as D (5 bases). The CDR3 covers 14 residues. Trimming left V 6 bases short and J 1 base short, with 13 bases between. The germline V gene encodes CDR1 SNHLY and CDR2 FYNNEI. This CDR3 is CASRETERSYEQYF. The CDR3 bases are TGTGCCAGCAGGGAGACAGAAAGGTCCTACGAGCAGTACTTC.

This chain joins TRBV11-3 and TRBJ2-1, with TRBD2 matching over 13 bases. With V trimmed by 4 bases and J by 6 bases, 6 bases remained unmatched. Germline V lookup: CDR1 SGHNT, CDR2 YENEEA. This CDR3 is 16 amino acids long. The CDR3 reads CASSSLTSGRANEQFF. The CDR3 DNA is TGTGCCAGCAGCTCGCTTACTAGCGGGAGGGCCAATGAGCAGTTCTTC. The full variable domain, in which reference TRBV11-3 and TRBJ2-1 provide the parts outside the CDR3, is EAGVVQSPRYKIIEKKQPVAFWCNPISGHNTLYWYLQNLGQGPELLIRYENEEAVDDSQLPKDRFSAERLKGVDSTLKIQPAELGDSAVYLCASSSLTSGRANEQFFGPGTRLTVL.

The chain has TRBV7-2 and TRBJ2-7; TRBD2 matches 12 bases. Per the germline V gene, CDR1 is SGHTA and CDR2 is FQGNSA. The CDR3 spans 18 residues. The V and J ends lost 5 bases and 3 bases, in that order; junction bases with no gene match: 14. As DNA, the CDR3 is TGTGCCAGCAGCCACCGCCTAGGGACTAGCGGGCGGTACTACGAGCAGTACTTC. Encoded protein: CASSHRLGTSGRYYEQYF.

The rearrangement joins TRBV18 to TRBJ1-6, with 11 bases matching TRBD1. CDR3 length: 16 residues. J lost 8 bases, V lost 3 bases, and 6 bases had no gene match. The V gene's germline CDR1 is KGHSH and CDR2 LQKENI. As DNA, the CDR3 is TGTGCCAGCTCACCCCCGGGACAGGGGGAACATTCACCCCTCCACTTT. Translation gives CASSPPGQGEHSPLHF.

The chain uses TRBV21-1 and TRBJ1-1; the table gives TRBD1 as D, unverified against the DNA. TRBV21-1 is designated a pseudogene. CDR3 length equals 15 residues. CDR3 residues: CASLRGRGMNTEAFF. The CDR3 DNA follows: TGTGCCAGTCTCAGGGGGCGAGGGATGAACACTGAAGCTTTCTTT.

The V and J genes are TRBV10-3 and TRBJ2-5; either TRBD1 or TRBD2 may fit D (5 bases each). The CDR3 runs to 12 residues. Trimming stripped 6 bases from V and 5 bases from J, with 10 bases between. Looked up from germline, CDR1 is ENHRY and CDR2 is SYGVKD. The CDR3 spells CAIRGVGETQYF. In DNA, the CDR3 is TGTGCCATCAGGGGGGTGGGTGAGACCCAGTACTTC.